The TCR beta chain described here comes from a study of blood T cells in healthy people across ages (dated by TCRdb to the mid-2010s). Background on the whole study: In model experiments, template switching captured about one uniquely barcoded TCR beta cDNA molecule for every two T cells. Using the same blood draw, the study looked at two additional independent replicas of 1 million unique cDNA reads for two donors, one aged 18 to 30 and the other aged 80 or older. Donors were grouped into four age groups: young (average about 15 years), middle-aged (less than 40), aged (about 59) and long-lived (82). To track age-related changes in TCR beta repertoire diversity, the study relied on deep sequencing normalized with unique cDNA molecular identifiers.

The 35 to 40 donors, aged 6 to 90 years, were systemically healthy Caucasian individuals from Russia. Each donor gave ten milliliters of peripheral blood, drawn into EDTA-treated Vacutainer tubes. Ficoll-Paque density-gradient centrifugation was used to isolate PBMCs, with at least 6 million per sample. Total RNA, at least 6 micrograms per sample, was extracted from PBMCs with Trizol reagent. For every donor, an aliquot of PBMCs went through flow cytometry to measure the percentages of naive CD45RAhigh/CD27high T cells. Inclusive of the bounding cysteine and phenylalanine, the CDR3 is 13 residues long. The kept DNA is CDR3 alone, 39 bases in frame from the first base. The junction shows trimming of 6 bases on V and 2 bases on J, plus 11 bases between the germline ends. CDR1 and CDR2 are read off the germline V gene as WSHSY and SAAADI. The receptor library was made with 5' RACE. TCRdb names Illumina HiSeq 2500 as the instrument used. A second PCR of about 6 to 11 cycles was performed with a sample-barcoded 5' primer and a J-beta primer mix. Each TCR beta cDNA molecule received a unique molecular identifier from a template-switch 5' adaptor carrying 12 random nucleotides. At least 2.5 million CDR3-containing paired-end reads were obtained from each sample. First-strand cDNA synthesis was performed from all RNA using the Mint cDNA synthesis kit, with priming by a TRBC-specific oligonucleotide. All cDNA was treated with uracil-DNA glycosylase and then went through a first 18-cycle PCR with the universal primers M1SS and BC2_uni_R. Concerning the study's data processing: Each sample was normalized by randomly selecting 1 million high-quality reads, each carrying a distinct molecular identifier. Reads with shared molecular identifiers were discarded instead of being binned into consensus sequences. MiTCR, run with a Q25 quality threshold and the strictest error-elimination algorithm, handled CDR3 identification, clonotype clustering and error correction. A nonparametric unseen species model using Euler transformation provided a lower-bound estimate of total TCR beta diversity. TCRdb reanalyzed the raw reads on its own, using fastp at Q25 for trimming and MiXCR for clone calling, and kept in-frame beta chains. Merged by CDR3 protein, the rows form single entries marked with the most common genes and DNA. The V and J calls were not made by the authors but by TCRdb's processing. The sample yields around 700,000 distinct CDR3 sequences; roughly 25% were counted once. 9.4% of the sample is taken by the ten largest.

The paper's findings and limits, for the study overall: A strong correlation was found between observed TCR beta diversity and the percentage of naive T cells measured by flow cytometry. Since profiling was done on bulk unsorted PBMCs, naive and antigen-experienced compartments could not be conclusively compared. As age increased, observed TCR beta diversity per million T cells dropped in a roughly linear way, and a significant reduction was already evident by age 40. Estimates of total diversity from one million sequenced T cells were regarded as lower bounds and underestimates. Because donor CMV infection status was unknown, age-related changes in expanded clonotypes were potentially confounded. Compared with the aged group, the long-lived group had more naive CD4+ T cells, fewer expanded clones and increased TCR diversity, suggesting age selection.

This clonotype was picked up a small number of times. Its specific antigen is unknown. Nothing much larger sits one base from this clone, and base qualities are not available. The sample was also linked to a second study, of T cells of mothers and their children. The second publication reports: Nine systemically healthy Caucasian individuals, comprising three mothers and their six children, were included as donors. cDNA synthesis consumed the entire amount of extracted RNA, loaded at roughly 1.5 ug RNA in each 15 ul reaction. Sample barcodes and 2-4 random nucleotides were added via the M1S primer in the second PCR. More than 8 million TCR beta CDR3 reads were obtained from each mother, and some 3.2 million reads were obtained from each child. Thymic selection shapes the output of TCR recombination in a similar way in related and unrelated pairs, and inherited differences have a minor effect. Related mother-child pairs always showed normalized repertoire overlap that was slightly higher than in unrelated mother-child pairs, though the difference was never significant. With a sensitivity of approximately 100 clones per million clonotypes, no persistent microchimeric T cell clones were detected. Deep NGS was used in the study to compare the TCR beta repertoires of mothers and children and to look for features that separate related mother-child pairs from unrelated individuals. Mothers averaged roughly 36 +/- 4 years of age and children averaged around 10 +/- 4 years. After adapters were ligated using NEBNext reagents, the libraries underwent 100+100 nt paired-end sequencing on an Illumina HiSeq 2000. Mother and child libraries were prepared a month apart and sequenced in separate runs to prevent cross-contamination. Between about 500,000 and 2,100,000 distinct TCR beta clonotypes were identified per donor. Naive TCR beta clonotypes were estimated from low-frequency clonotypes matched to each donor's FACS-determined naive share, without sorting.

The origin of this receptor is a boy younger than 18 in good health. What was sequenced was blood. Recombination connected TRBV10-2 to TRBJ2-7, with TRBD2 tentatively as D gene (5 bases match). The CDR3 has the sequence CASRERTPYEQYF. The bases are TGCGCCAGCAGGGAGCGGACTCCCTACGAGCAGTACTTC.